The entry that follows covers one T cell receptor beta chain sequence. Method: immunoSEQ multiplex PCR; TCRdb's copy keeps in-frame clones and lacks some. The data hold about 140,000 clones, with about four fifths observed a single time. This sample was included in a study of blood T cell repertoires in COVID-19. The wider study: PBMCs, B-cell-depleted T cells, or T cells provided the cDNA or gDNA that made up the material.

The CDR3 is made up of 15 amino acids. Trimming took 1 base from V and 5 from J, leaving 15 bases between them. From germline, CDR1 is SGHDN and CDR2 FVKESK. The sequence was obtained from a man aged 25 to 40 with COVID-19, enrolled during active disease. Material: peripheral blood. The J gene is TRBJ2-7, the V gene TRBV14; D ambiguous. The CDR3 is CASSQGAGSLDEQYF. The DNA of the CDR3 is TGTGCCAGCAGCCAAGGAGCAGGATCACTCGACGAGCAGTACTTC. Drawing the rest from reference TRBV14 and TRBJ2-7, the complete variable domain is EAGVTQFPSHSVIEKGQTVTLRCDPISGHDNLYWYRRVMGKEIKFLLHFVKESKQDESGMPNNRFLAERTGGTYSTLKVQPAELEDSGVYFCASSQGAGSLDEQYFGPGTRLTVT.